The present T cell receptor (beta chain) was sequenced within a study of CD8+ T cells in alopecia areata. Study-level results: Alphabeta T cells residing in normal skin are also sequenced in scalp samples. As there was one nonresponder, how baseline CD8+ expansion relates to response remains uncertain.

Treatment in this sample: oral pan-JAK inhibitor, 5-10 mg twice daily. V was clipped by 7 bases and J by 0 bases, with 8 bases between them. CDR1 and CDR2 (germline): ENHRY, SYGVKD. This CDR3 spans 13 amino acids. This clone came up a few times. Its antigen remains unidentified. Following extraction, RNA underwent reverse transcription to cDNA, which served as the sequencing template. Repertoires were generated with immunoSEQ multiplex PCR, while TCRdb's copy carries only in-frame clones and drops some. This sample carries 150,000 to 200,000 clones, roughly 66% of them seen once, and the ten largest clones take about 0.94%.

This chain connects TRBV10-3 to TRBJ2-3, with D possibly called TRBD1 or TRBD2 (5 bases each). The sequence came from a human donor with alopecia areata. This material consisted of CD4+ T cells sorted from blood, taken at week 24, from a patient treated with tofacitinib. The CDR3 bases are TGTGCCATCAACGGGGCCAGCACAGATACGCAGTATTTT. Its translation: CAINGASTDTQYF.